A single sample is the source of the 6 T cell receptor beta chains below, sequenced in a study of blood T cells in healthy people across ages. A J-beta primer mix and a sample-barcoded 5' primer were used in a second PCR of about 7 to 12 cycles. MiXCR, run by TCRdb on the 5' RACE reads, gives a single entry per CDR3 protein. The sample comprises roughly 410,000 distinct CDR3 sequences, more than 45% of which are singletons, and under 65% rests with the top ten. Material: blood. The receptors were sampled from a man aged 55 to 70 in good health.

This clonotype showed up many times. The J gene is TRBJ2-1, the V gene TRBV20-1; D is undetermined. V lost 0 bases, J lost 2 bases, and 8 bases lay in between. The CDR3 spans 14 residues. The germline V gene has CDR1 DFQATT and CDR2 SNEGSKA (reference sequence). CDR3 sequence reads: CSARDIRTYNEQFF. CDR3 nucleotides: TGCAGTGCTAGAGATATCAGAACCTACAATGAGCAGTTCTTC.

This clonotype was seen a few times. V is TRBV20-1 and J is TRBJ2-3; TRBD2 agrees at 8 bases. The CDR3 is made up of 16 amino acids. Per the germline V gene, CDR1 is DFQATT and CDR2 is SNEGSKA (reference sequence). V was pared by 1 base and J by 2 bases, with 8 bases of the junction left unmatched. The DNA for the CDR3 is TGCAGTGCTAGAGCCTTGAGTAGCGGGAACACAGATACGCAGTATTTT. Translated: CSARALSSGNTDTQYF.

The chain carries TRBV6-6 and TRBJ2-3; 9 bases are shared with TRBD2. Germline V gene sequence: CDR1 MNHNY, CDR2 SVGAGI (reference sequence). The CDR3 is made up of 16 amino acids. Trimming removed 0 bases from V and 4 bases from J; junction bases left unmatched: 5. The CDR3 nucleotides read TGTGCCAGCAGTTACTCCGGGGCTAGCGGGGCAGATACGCAGTATTTT. This codes for CASSYSGASGADTQYF.

The rearrangement joins TRBV2 to TRBJ2-3; 12 bases are a match to TRBD1. With 6 bases clipped from V and 1 base from J, the junction kept 2 bases outside the gene matches. CDR1 SNHLY and CDR2 FYNNEI come from the germline V gene. This CDR3 has 15 residues. The CDR3 loop is CASRGQGAGTDTQYF. The CDR3, as DNA: TGTGCCAGCAGGGGACAGGGGGCGGGCACAGATACGCAGTATTTT. The complete variable domain, with remaining parts taken from reference TRBV2 and TRBJ2-3, reads EPEVTQTPSHQVTQMGQEVILRCVPISNHLYFYWYRQILGQKVEFLVSFYNNEISEKSEIFDDQFSVERPDGSNFTLKIRSTKLEDSAMYFCASRGQGAGTDTQYFGPGTRLTVL.

V and J are TRBV5-1 and TRBJ2-5; tentatively, D is TRBD1 (5 bases). The CDR3 has 15 amino acids. Germline V gene lookup returns CDR1 SGHRS and CDR2 YFSETQ. Between the trimmed V and J ends, which lost 4 bases and 1 base, there was a span of 14 bases. This chain's CDR3 is CASSVDTTSQETQYF. As DNA, the CDR3 is TGCGCCAGCAGCGTGGACACGACAAGCCAAGAGACCCAGTACTTC.

The J gene is TRBJ2-3, the V gene TRBV29-1; 10 nucleotides agree with TRBD2. V trimming: 0 bases; J trimming: 1 base; junction bases outside the gene matches: 16. The CDR3 consists of 20 residues. CDR1 is SQVTM and CDR2 is ANQGSEA in the germline V gene. The CDR3 here is CSVEEGPWASGSSRTDTQYF. The CDR3 nucleotides are TGCAGCGTTGAAGAAGGCCCCTGGGCTAGCGGGAGTTCCCGCACAGATACGCAGTATTTT.